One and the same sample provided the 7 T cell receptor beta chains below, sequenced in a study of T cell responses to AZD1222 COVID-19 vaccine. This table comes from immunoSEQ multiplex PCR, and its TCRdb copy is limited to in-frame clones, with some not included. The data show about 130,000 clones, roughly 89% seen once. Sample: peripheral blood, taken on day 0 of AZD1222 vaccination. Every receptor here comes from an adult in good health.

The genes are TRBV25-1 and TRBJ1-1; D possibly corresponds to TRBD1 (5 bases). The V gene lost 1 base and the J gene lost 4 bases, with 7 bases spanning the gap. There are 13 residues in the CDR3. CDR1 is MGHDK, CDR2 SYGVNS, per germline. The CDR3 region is CASSELGGTEAFF. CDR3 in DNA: TGTGCCAGCAGTGAATTGGGGGGCACTGAAGCTTTCTTT.

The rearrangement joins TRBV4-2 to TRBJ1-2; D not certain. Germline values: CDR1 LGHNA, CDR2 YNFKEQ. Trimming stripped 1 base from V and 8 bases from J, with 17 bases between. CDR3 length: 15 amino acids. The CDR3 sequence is CASSQGQAVGRGYTF. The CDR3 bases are TGTGCCAGCAGCCAAGGCCAGGCGGTAGGAAGGGGCTACACCTTC.

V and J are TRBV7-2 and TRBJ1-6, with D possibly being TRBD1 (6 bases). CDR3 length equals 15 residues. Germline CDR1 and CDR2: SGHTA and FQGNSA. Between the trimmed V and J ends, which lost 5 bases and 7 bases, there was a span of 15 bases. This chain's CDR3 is CASSRGNLGNSPLHF. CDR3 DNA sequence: TGTGCCAGCAGCAGGGGGAATTTAGGGAATTCACCCCTCCACTTT.

The CDR3 reads CASSEPQGIGSQPQHF. CDR3 bases: TGCGCCAGCAGTGAGCCACAGGGAATTGGGAGTCAGCCCCAGCATTTT. The chain couples TRBV10-2 to TRBJ1-5, with D tentatively TRBD1 (6 bases). The CDR3 has 16 residues. V dropped 2 bases and J dropped 6 bases, with 17 bases sitting between them. In germline, CDR1 is WSHSY, CDR2 SAAADI.

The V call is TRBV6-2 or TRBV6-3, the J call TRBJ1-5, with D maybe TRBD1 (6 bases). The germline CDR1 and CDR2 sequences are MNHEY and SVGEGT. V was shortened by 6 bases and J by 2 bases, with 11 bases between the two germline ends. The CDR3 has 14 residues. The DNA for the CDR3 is TGTGCCAGCAGCCCAGGGGAGGGCAATCAGCCCCAGCATTTT. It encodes CASSPGEGNQPQHF.

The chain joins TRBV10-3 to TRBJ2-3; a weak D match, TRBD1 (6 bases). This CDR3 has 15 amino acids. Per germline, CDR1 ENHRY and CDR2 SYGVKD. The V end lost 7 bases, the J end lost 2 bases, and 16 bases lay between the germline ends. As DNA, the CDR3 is TGTGCCATCATGGGGTGGGGGCAAAACACAGATACGCAGTATTTT. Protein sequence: CAIMGWGQNTDTQYF.

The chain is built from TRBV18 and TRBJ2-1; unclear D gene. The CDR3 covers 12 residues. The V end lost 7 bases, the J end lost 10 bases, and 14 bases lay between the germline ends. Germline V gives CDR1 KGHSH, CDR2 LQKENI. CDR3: CASFITFEEQFF. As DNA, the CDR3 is TGTGCCAGCTTCATCACGTTCGAGGAGCAGTTCTTC.